This entry lists 9 T cell receptor beta chains sequenced from one sample in a study of cytomegalovirus exposure and HLA in healthy donors. PCR involved 60 Vbeta and 13 Jbeta primers. TCRdb's table, derived via immunoSEQ multiplex PCR, lists solely in-frame clones and lacks some. Of some 250,000 clones listed, around 80% are singletons. Input material: PBMCs. The receptors stem from a middle-aged woman in good health and CMV-seropositive.

This chain links TRBV7-9 with TRBJ2-6, with a tentative D call TRBD2 (5 bases). Germline V gives CDR1 SEHNR, CDR2 FQNEAQ (reference sequence). This CDR3 contains 16 residues. Trimming shortened V by 5 bases and J by 1 base, and 12 bases separated the two germline ends. Written as DNA, the CDR3 is TGTGCCAGCAGCCCCCGGGGTTCGTCTGGGGCCAACGTCCTGACTTTC. Its protein product is CASSPRGSSGANVLTF.

This sequence joins TRBV6-5 and TRBJ1-2, with 7 positions matching TRBD1. The trim removed 4 bases at V and 4 bases at J, leaving 12 bases unmatched. CDR3 length: 16 amino acids. Germline CDR1 and CDR2: MNHEY and SVGAGI. The CDR3 region has the DNA TGTGCCAGCAGTTTCGCACAGGGGATAGGGGCCTATGGCTACACCTTC. Its translation is CASSFAQGIGAYGYTF.

This clone was counted between two and nine times. The chain links TRBV5-4 to TRBJ1-1, with 7 bases identical to TRBD1. Trimming cost V 4 bases and J 2 bases; bases outside gene matches: 8. CDR3 length: 15 amino acids. From germline, CDR1 is SGHNT and CDR2 YYREEE (reference sequence). CDR3 sequence (DNA): TGTGCCAGCAGCAACCAGGGGGTAGGTAACACTGAAGCTTTCTTT. Encoded protein: CASSNQGVGNTEAFF. Complete variable domain (other parts from reference TRBV5-4 and TRBJ1-1): ETGVTQSPTHLIKTRGQQVTLRCSSQSGHNTVSWYQQALGQGPQFIFQYYREEENGRGNFPPRFSGLQFPNYSSELNVNALELDDSALYLCASSNQGVGNTEAFFGQGTRLTVV.

This chain uses TRBV4-3 with TRBJ2-1; weak D call: TRBD2 (5 bases). The CDR3 is made up of 15 amino acids. The germline CDR1 and CDR2 sequences are LGHNA and YSLEER. V was cut by 5 bases and J by 4 bases, with 15 bases left in between. For the CDR3, the DNA is TGCGCCAGCAGCTCCTTGGGGAGCGGTTACAATGAGCAGTTCTTC. Amino acids: CASSSLGSGYNEQFF.

Points on this clone: A read error may account for a junction end that differs from germline. The CDR3 loop reads CSSTQRSTEAFF. The CDR3 coding sequence is TGTTCCAGCACCCAGCGGAGTACTGAAGCTTTCTTT. V usage is TRBV7-9 and J usage is TRBJ1-1; D gene ambiguous. The germline V gene encodes CDR1 SEHNR and CDR2 FQNEAQ (reference sequence). This CDR3 is built from 12 residues.

The V gene is TRBV29-1, the J gene TRBJ2-3; 11 bases fit TRBD2. The CDR3 length is 14 residues. V lost 7 bases, J lost 2 bases, and 5 bases stayed unmatched. Looked up from germline, CDR1 is SQVTM and CDR2 is ANQGSEA. The CDR3 reads CSAPTSGVTDTQYF. Written as DNA, the CDR3 is TGCAGCGCCCCGACTAGCGGGGTCACAGATACGCAGTATTTT.

This sequence joins TRBV9 and TRBJ2-3, with TRBD2 identical over 11 bases. After removal of 3 bases from V and 3 bases from J, the junction contained 6 bases not matched to a gene. The length of the CDR3 is 16 residues. CDR1 and CDR2 (germline): SGDLS, YYNGEE. In DNA, the CDR3 is TGTGCCAGCAGCGGGGGGATAGCGGGGGGGACAGATACGCAGTATTTT. This sequence encodes CASSGGIAGGTDTQYF.

This clone was picked up many times. The chain uses TRBV29-1 and TRBJ2-7, with TRBD1 matching 11 bases. Trimming cost V 7 bases and J 6 bases; bases outside gene matches: 8. CDR3 size: 13 residues. Germline CDR1 is SQVTM and CDR2 is ANQGSEA. The CDR3 nucleotides read TGCAGCGCGGGACAGGGGGAGGTGAGCGAGCAGTACTTC. Its protein is CSAGQGEVSEQYF.

The chain recombines TRBV7-6 with TRBJ2-1; a possible D gene is TRBD2 (6 bases). The CDR3 loop spans 14 amino acids. Trimming left V 1 base short and J 15 bases short, with 19 bases between. Per the germline V gene, CDR1 is SGHVS and CDR2 is FNYEAQ. The CDR3 sequence is CASSLDASAPRGFF. CDR3 in DNA: TGTGCCAGCAGCTTAGACGCTAGCGCCCCAAGGGGGTTCTTC.